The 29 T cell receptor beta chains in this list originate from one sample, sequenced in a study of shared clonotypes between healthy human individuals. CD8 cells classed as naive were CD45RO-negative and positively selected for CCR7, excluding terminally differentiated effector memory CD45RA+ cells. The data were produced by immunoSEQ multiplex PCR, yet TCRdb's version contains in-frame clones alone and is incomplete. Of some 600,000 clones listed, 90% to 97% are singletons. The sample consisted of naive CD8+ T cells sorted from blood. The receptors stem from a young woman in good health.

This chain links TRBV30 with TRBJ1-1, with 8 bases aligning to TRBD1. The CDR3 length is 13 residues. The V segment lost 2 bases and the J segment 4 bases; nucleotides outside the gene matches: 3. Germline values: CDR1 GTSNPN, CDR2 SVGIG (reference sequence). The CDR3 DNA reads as TGTGCCTGGAGTTTCAGGGGGCTCACTGAAGCTTTCTTT. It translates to CAWSFRGLTEAFF.

The CDR3 loop is CASSFGQGKKQYF. The CDR3 DNA sequence: TGTGCCAGCAGCTTTGGACAGGGTAAAAAGCAGTACTTC. The chain carries TRBV5-6 and TRBJ2-7; 8 bases are shared with TRBD1. The CDR3 is 13 residues long. Germline CDR1 and CDR2: SGHDT and YYEEEE. The V gene end was trimmed by 2 bases and the J gene end by 8 bases; junction bases not matched to a gene: 6. Based on the CDR3 plus reference TRBV5-6 and TRBJ2-7, the full variable domain is DAGVTQSPTHLIKTRGQQVTLRCSPKSGHDTVSWYQQALGQGPQFIFQYYEEEERQRGNFPDRFSGHQFPNYSSELNVNALLLGDSALYLCASSFGQGKKQYFGPGTRLTVT.

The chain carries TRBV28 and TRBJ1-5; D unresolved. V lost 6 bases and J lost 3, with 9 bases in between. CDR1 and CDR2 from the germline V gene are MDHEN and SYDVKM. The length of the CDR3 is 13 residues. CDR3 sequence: CASRIENNQPQHF. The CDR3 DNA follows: TGTGCCAGCAGGATAGAAAACAATCAGCCCCAGCATTTT.

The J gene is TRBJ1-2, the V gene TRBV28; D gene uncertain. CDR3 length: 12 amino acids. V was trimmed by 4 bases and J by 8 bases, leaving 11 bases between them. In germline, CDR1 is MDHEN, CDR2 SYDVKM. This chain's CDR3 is CASSSAPGGYTF. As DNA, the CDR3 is TGTGCCAGCAGTTCAGCCCCGGGGGGCTACACCTTC.

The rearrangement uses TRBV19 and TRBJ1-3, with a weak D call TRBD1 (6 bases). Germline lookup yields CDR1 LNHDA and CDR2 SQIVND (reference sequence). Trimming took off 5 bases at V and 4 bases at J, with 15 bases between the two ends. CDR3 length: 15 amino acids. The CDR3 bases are TGTGCCAGTAGTCCTTCGGACAGTCAAGGAAACACCATATATTTT. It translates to CASSPSDSQGNTIYF.

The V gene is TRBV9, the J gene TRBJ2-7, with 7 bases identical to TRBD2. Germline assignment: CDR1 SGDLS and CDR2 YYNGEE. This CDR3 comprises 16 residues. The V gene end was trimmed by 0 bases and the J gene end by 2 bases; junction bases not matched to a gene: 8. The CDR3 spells CASSVDRGSVAYEQYF. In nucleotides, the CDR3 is TGTGCCAGCAGCGTAGATCGCGGGAGCGTCGCCTACGAGCAGTACTTC.

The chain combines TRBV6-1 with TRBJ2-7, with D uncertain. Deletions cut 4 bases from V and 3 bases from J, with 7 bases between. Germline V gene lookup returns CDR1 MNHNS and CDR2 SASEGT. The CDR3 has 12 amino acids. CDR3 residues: CASSGQSYEQYF. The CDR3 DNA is TGTGCCAGCAGTGGTCAAAGCTACGAGCAGTACTTC.

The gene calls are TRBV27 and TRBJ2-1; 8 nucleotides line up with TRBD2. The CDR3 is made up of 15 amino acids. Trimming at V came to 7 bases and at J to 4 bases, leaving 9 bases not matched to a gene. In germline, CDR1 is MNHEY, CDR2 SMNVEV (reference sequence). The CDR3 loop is CASNIYSGAYNEQFF. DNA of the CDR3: TGTGCCAGCAATATATATAGCGGGGCTTACAATGAGCAGTTCTTC.

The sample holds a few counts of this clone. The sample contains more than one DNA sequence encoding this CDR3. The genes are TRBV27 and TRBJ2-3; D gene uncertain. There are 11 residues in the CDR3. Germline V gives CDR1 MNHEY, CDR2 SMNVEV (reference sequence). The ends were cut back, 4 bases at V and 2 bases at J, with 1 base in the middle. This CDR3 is CASSSTDTQYF. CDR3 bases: TGTGCCAGCAGTTCCACAGATACGCAGTATTTT.

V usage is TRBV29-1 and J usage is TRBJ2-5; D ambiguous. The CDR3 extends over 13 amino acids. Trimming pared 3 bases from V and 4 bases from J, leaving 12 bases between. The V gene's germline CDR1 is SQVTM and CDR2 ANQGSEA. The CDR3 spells CSVDPNLRETQYF. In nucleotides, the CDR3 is TGCAGCGTTGACCCGAACCTTCGAGAGACCCAGTACTTC.

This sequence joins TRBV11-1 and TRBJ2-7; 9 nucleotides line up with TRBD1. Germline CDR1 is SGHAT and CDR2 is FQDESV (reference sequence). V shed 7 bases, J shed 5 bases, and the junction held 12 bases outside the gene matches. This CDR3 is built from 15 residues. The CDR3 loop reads CASKNPTGGSHEQYF. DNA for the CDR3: TGTGCCAGCAAAAACCCGACAGGGGGTTCCCACGAGCAGTACTTC.

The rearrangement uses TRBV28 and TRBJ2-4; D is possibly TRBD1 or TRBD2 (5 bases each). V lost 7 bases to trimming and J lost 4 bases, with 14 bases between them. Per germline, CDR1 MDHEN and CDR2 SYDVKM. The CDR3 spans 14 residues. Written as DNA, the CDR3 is TGTGCCAGCACCAAAGAGGGGCTGAAAAACATTCAGTACTTC. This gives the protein CASTKEGLKNIQYF.

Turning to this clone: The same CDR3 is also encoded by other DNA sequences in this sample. As DNA, the CDR3 is TGCGCCAGCAGCTTGGGCTATGGCTACACCTTC. Its translation: CASSLGYGYTF. This chain links TRBV5-1 with TRBJ1-2, with D uncertain. V gave up 0 bases and J gave up 4 bases, with 1 base separating them. There are 11 residues in the CDR3. Germline CDR1 and CDR2: SGHRS and YFSETQ.

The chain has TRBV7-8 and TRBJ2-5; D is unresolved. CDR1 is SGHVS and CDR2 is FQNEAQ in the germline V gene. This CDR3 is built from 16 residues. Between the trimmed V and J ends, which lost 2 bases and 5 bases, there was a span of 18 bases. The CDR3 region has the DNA TGTGCCAGCAGCTTAAGTGCTAGGTCCGAGCTCGAGACCCAGTACTTC. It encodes CASSLSARSELETQYF.

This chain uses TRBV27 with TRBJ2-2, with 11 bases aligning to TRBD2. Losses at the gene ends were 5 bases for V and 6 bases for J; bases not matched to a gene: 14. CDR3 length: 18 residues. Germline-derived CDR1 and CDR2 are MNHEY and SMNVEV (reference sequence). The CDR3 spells CASSPTPLTSGKSGELFF. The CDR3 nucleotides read TGTGCCAGCAGTCCCACTCCCTTGACTAGCGGGAAATCCGGGGAGCTGTTTTTT.

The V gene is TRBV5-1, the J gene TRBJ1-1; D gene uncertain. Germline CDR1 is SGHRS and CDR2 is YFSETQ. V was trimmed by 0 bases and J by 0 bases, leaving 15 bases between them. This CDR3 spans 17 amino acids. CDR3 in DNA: TGCGCCAGCAGCTTGGGACGGAAAGTGACAATGAACACTGAAGCTTTCTTT. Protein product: CASSLGRKVTMNTEAFF.

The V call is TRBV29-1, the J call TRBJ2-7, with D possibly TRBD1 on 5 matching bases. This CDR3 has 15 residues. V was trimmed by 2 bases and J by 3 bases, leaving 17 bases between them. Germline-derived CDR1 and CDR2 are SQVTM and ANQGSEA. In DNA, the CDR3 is TGCAGCGTTGAACTGCTGCCTGCAGGGAACTACGAGCAGTACTTC. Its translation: CSVELLPAGNYEQYF.

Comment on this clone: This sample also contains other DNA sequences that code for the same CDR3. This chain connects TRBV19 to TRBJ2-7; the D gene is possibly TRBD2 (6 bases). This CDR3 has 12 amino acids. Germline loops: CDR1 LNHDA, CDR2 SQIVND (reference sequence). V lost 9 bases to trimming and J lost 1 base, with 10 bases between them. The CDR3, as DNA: TGTGCCAGCTCGGGGGATTCCTACGAGCAGTACTTC. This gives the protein CASSGDSYEQYF. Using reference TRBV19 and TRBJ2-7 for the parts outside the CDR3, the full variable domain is DGGITQSPKYLFRKEGQNVTLSCEQNLNHDAMYWYRQDPGQGLRLIYYSQIVNDFQKGDIAEGYSVSREKKESFPLTVTSAQKNPTAFYLCASSGDSYEQYFGPGTRLTVT.

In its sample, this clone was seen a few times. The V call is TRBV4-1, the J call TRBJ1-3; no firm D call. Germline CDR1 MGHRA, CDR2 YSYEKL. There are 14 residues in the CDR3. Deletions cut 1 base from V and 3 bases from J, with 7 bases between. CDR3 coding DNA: TGCGCCAGCAGCCAAGTCGAGGGTGGAAACACCATATATTTT. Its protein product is CASSQVEGGNTIYF.

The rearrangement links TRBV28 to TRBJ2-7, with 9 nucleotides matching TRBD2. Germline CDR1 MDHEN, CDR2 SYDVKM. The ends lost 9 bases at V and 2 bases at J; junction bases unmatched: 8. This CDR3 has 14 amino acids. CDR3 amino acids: CASHTSGPAYEQYF. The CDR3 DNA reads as TGTGCCAGTCATACTAGCGGGCCCGCCTACGAGCAGTACTTC.

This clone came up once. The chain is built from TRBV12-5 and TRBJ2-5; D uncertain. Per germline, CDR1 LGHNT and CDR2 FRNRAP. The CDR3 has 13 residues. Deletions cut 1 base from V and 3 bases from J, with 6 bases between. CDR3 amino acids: CASGLDREETQYF. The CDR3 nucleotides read TGTGCTAGTGGTTTGGATCGGGAAGAGACCCAGTACTTC.

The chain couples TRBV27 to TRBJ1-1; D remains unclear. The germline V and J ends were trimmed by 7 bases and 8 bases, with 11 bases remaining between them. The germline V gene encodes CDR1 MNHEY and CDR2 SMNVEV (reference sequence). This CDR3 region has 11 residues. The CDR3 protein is CASINGGEAFF. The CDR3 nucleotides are TGTGCCAGCATTAACGGAGGGGAAGCTTTCTTT.

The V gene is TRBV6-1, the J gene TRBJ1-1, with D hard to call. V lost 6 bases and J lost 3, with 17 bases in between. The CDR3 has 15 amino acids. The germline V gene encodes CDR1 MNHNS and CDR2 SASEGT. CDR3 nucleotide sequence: TGTGCCAGCAGACGAGCGAAGACGGATTACACTGAAGCTTTCTTT. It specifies CASRRAKTDYTEAFF.

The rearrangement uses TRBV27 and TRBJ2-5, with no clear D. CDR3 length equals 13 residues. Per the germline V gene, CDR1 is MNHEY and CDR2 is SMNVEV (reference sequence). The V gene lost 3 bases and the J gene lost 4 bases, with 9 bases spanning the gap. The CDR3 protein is CASSLSVGETQYF. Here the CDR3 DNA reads TGTGCCAGCAGTTTGTCGGTGGGAGAGACCCAGTACTTC.

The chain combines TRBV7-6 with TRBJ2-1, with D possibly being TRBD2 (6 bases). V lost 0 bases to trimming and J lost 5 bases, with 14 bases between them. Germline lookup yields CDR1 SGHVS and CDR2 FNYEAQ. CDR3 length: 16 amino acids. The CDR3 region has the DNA TGTGCCAGCAGCTTAGCCCCTTTTTCGGGGGACAATGAGCAGTTCTTC. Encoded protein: CASSLAPFSGDNEQFF.

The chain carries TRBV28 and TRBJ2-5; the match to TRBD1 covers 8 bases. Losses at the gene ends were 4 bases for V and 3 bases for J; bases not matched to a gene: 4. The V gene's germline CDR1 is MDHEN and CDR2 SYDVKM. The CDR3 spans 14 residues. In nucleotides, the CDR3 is TGTGCCAGCAGTTCCATGACAGGGGAAGAGACCCAGTACTTC. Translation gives CASSSMTGEETQYF.

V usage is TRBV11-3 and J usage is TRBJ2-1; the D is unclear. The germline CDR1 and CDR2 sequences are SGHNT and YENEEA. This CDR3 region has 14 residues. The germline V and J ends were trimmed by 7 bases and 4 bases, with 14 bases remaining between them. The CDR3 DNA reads TGTGCCAGCACCATTCATGTGGGGTACAATGAGCAGTTCTTC. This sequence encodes CASTIHVGYNEQFF.

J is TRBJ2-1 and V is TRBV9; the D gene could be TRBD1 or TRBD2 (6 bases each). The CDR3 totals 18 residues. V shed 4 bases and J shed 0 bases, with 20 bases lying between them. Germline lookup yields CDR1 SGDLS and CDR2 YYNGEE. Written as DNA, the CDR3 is TGTGCCAGCAGCAGGGACTCCCGCCGAGGGGGCTCCTACAATGAGCAGTTCTTC. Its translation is CASSRDSRRGGSYNEQFF.

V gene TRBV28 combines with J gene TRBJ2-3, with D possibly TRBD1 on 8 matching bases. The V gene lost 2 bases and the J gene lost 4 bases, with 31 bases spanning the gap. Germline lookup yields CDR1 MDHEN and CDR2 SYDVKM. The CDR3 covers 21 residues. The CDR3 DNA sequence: TGTGCCAGCAGTTTAGACACCTTGGACAGGGCTGAACTAGCGAGTCCAGATACGCAGTATTTT. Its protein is CASSLDTLDRAELASPDTQYF. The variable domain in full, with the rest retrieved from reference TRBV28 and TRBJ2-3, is DVKVTQSSRYLVKRTGEKVFLECVQDMDHENMFWYRQDPGLGLRLIYFSYDVKMKEKGDIPEGYSVSREKKERFSLILESASTNQTSMYLCASSLDTLDRAELASPDTQYFGPGTRLTVL.